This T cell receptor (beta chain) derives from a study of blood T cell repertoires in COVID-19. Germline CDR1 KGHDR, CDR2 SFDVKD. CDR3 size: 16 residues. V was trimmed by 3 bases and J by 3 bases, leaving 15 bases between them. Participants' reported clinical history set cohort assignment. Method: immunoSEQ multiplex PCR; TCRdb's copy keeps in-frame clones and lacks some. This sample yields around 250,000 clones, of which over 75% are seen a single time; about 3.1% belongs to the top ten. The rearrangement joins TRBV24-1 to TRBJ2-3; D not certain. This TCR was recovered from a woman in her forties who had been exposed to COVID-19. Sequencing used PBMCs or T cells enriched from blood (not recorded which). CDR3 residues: CATSDPKPGWTDTQYF. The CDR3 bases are TGTGCCACCAGTGATCCTAAACCGGGTTGGACAGATACGCAGTATTTT.